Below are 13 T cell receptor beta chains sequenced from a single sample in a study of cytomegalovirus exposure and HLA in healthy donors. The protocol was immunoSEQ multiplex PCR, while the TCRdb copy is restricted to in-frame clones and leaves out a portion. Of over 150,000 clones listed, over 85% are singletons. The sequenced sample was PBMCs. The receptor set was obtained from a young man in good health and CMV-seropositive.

The CDR3 bases are TGCGCCAGCGTTCCGGGACTAGCGAACACCGGGGAGCTGTTTTTT. Protein product: CASVPGLANTGELFF. The chain employs TRBV10-2 and TRBJ2-2; TRBD2 matches 8 bases. Germline V gene sequence: CDR1 WSHSY, CDR2 SAAADI. The CDR3 is 15 residues long. With 8 bases clipped from V and 0 bases from J, the junction kept 5 bases outside the gene matches.

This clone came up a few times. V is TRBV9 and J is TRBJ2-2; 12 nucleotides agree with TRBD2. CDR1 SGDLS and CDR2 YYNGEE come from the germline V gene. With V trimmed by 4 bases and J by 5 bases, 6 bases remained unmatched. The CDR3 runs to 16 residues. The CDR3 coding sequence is TGTGCCAGCAGCCTTCGAGGACTAGCGGGAACCGGGGAGCTGTTTTTT. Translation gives CASSLRGLAGTGELFF.

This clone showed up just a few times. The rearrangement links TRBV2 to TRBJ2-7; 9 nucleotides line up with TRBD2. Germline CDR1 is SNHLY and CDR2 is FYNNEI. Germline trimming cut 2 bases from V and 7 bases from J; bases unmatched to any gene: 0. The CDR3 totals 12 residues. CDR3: CASSELAGEQYF. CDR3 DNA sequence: TGTGCCAGCAGTGAACTAGCGGGGGAGCAGTACTTC.

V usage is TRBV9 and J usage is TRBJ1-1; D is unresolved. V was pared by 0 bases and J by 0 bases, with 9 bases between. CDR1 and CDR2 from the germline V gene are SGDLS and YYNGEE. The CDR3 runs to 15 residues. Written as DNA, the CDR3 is TGTGCCAGCAGCGTAGGTCCCGGGATGAACACTGAAGCTTTCTTT. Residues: CASSVGPGMNTEAFF.

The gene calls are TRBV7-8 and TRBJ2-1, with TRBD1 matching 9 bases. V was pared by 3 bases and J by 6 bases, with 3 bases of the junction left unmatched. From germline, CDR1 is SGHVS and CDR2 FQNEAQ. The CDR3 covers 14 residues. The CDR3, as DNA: TGTGCCAGCAGCTTCCGGGACAGGGCCAATGAGCAGTTCTTC. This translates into CASSFRDRANEQFF.

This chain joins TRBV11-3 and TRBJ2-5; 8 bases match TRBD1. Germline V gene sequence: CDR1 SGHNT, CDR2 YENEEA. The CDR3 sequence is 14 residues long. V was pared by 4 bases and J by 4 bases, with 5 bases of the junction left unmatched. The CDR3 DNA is TGTGCCAGCAGCTCGGACAGGGTCTCAGAGACCCAGTACTTC. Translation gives CASSSDRVSETQYF.

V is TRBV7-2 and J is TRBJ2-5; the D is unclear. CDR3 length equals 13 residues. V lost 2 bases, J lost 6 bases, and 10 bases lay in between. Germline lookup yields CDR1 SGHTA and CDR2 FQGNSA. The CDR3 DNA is TGTGCCAGCAGCTTAAAATACTTCCAGACCCAGTACTTC. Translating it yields CASSLKYFQTQYF.

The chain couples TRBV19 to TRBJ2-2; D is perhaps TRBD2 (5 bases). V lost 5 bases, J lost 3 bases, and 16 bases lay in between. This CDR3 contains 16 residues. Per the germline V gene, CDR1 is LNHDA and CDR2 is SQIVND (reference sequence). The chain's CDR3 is CASSSQSSPYTGELFF. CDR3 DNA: TGTGCCAGTAGTTCTCAATCTAGCCCCTACACCGGGGAGCTGTTTTTT.

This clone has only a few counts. The CDR3 loop is CAWGTGTRAGYTF. The CDR3 DNA follows: TGTGCCTGGGGTACCGGGACAAGGGCTGGCTACACCTTC. This chain uses TRBV30 with TRBJ1-2; a possible D gene is TRBD1 (6 bases). This CDR3 comprises 13 residues. From germline, CDR1 is GTSNPN and CDR2 SVGIG (reference sequence). The germline V and J ends were trimmed by 5 bases and 7 bases, with 17 bases remaining between them.

CDR3 in DNA: TGTGCCAGCAGTTTGGGGGGGAAAGAGACCCAGTACTTC. Protein sequence: CASSLGGKETQYF. The V call is TRBV28, the J call TRBJ2-5; TRBD2 aligns across 7 bases. Germline V lookup: CDR1 MDHEN, CDR2 SYDVKM. V shed 3 bases and J 3 bases; nucleotides not matched to a gene: 1. The CDR3 has 13 residues. The full variable domain, with the rest looked up from reference TRBV28 and TRBJ2-5, is DVKVTQSSRYLVKRTGEKVFLECVQDMDHENMFWYRQDPGLGLRLIYFSYDVKMKEKGDIPEGYSVSREKKERFSLILESASTNQTSMYLCASSLGGKETQYFGPGTRLLVL.

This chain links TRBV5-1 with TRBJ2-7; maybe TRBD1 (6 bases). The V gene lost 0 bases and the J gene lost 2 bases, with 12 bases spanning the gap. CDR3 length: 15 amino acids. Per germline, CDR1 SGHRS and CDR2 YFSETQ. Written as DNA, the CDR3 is TGCGCCAGCAGCTTGGATACAGGGATAGCCTACGAGCAGTACTTC. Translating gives CASSLDTGIAYEQYF.

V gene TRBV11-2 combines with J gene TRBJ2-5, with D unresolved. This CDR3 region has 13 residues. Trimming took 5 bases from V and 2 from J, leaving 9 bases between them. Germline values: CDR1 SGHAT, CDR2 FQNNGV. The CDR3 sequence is CASSRGLQETQYF. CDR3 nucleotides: TGTGCCAGCAGCCGTGGGCTGCAAGAGACCCAGTACTTC. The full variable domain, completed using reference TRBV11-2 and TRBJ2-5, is EAGVAQSPRYKIIEKRQSVAFWCNPISGHATLYWYQQILGQGPKLLIQFQNNGVVDDSQLPKDRFSAERLKGVDSTLKIQPAKLEDSAVYLCASSRGLQETQYFGPGTRLLVL.

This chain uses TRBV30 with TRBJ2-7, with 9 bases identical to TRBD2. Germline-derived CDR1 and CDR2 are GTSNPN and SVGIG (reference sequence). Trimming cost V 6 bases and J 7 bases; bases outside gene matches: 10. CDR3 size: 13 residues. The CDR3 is CACSLAGAKEQYF. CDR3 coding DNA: TGTGCCTGCTCTTTAGCGGGAGCTAAAGAGCAGTACTTC.